This TCR beta chain was documented in a study of glioma-infiltrating T cells. Study-wide results and limits: Shared blood CDR3 signature motifs marked patients with low tissue-blood divergence.

Germline CDR1 is MGHRA and CDR2 is YSYEKL. The CDR3 has 16 amino acids. V lost 1 base, J lost 1 base, and 13 bases lay in between. To note about this clonotype: Its antigen is unidentified.

TCR alpha and beta CDR3 regions were amplified from RNA using iRepertoire nested multiplex PCR. Each CDR3 protein is one row after TCRdb ran MiXCR on the multiplex PCR reads. The repertoire includes a few hundred thousand distinct CDR3 sequences, 41% of them detected once, and about 12% sits in the top ten. The material sequenced was glioma tissue, nonneoplastic brain tissue, or PBMCs (not recorded which). The genes are TRBV4-1 and TRBJ2-5; TRBD2 might be the D (6 bases). The TCR originated in a human donor with low-grade glioma or glioblastoma, undergoing nonglioma brain surgery, or in good health (not recorded which). Written as DNA, the CDR3 is TGCGCCAGCAGCCAAGCTACGGGAGATACCCAAGAGACCCAGTACTTC. Its translation is CASSQATGDTQETQYF.